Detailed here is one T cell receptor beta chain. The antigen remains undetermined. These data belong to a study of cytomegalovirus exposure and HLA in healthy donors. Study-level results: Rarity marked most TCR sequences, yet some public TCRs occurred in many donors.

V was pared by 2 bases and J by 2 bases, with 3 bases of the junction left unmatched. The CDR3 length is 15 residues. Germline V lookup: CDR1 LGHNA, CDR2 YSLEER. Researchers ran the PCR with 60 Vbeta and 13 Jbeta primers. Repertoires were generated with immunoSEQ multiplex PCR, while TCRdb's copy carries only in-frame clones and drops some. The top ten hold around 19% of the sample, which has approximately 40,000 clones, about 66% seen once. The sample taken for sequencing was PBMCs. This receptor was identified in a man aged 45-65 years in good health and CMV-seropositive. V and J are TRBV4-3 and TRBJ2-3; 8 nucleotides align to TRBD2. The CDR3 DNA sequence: TGCGCCAGCAGCCAATCTAGCGGGCTCACAGATACGCAGTATTTT. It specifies CASSQSSGLTDTQYF.